This T cell receptor (beta chain) originates from a study of blood T cell repertoires in COVID-19. Background on the study: Donors in the United States, Italy and Spain gave samples during acute or convalescent COVID-19. Nucleic acid was either cDNA or gDNA, and it came from T cells, B-cell-depleted T cells, or PBMCs.

Authors' methods: Estimates of nucleated cell counts were drawn from the amplification of reference gene primers. Produced via immunoSEQ multiplex PCR; TCRdb's table is partial and in-frame only. V and J calls and clone size are copied from that table; D and trimming were computed from the DNA. The repertoire has tens of thousands of clones, about four fifths of them found once; the top ten carry 28%. The germline gives CDR1 SGHTA, CDR2 FQGTGA. With V trimmed by 4 bases and J by 7 bases, 7 bases remained unmatched. CDR3 length: 15 amino acids. This clonotype was sampled from a man between 65 and 85 years old with acute or convalescent COVID-19. V gene TRBV7-3 combines with J gene TRBJ2-2; TRBD1 agrees at 9 bases. Input material: peripheral blood. In DNA form, the CDR3 reads TGTGCCAGCAGCTCAGACAGGGGGGTGAACGGGGAGCTGTTTTTT. Translation gives CASSSDRGVNGELFF.